The source of this T cell receptor (beta chain) is a study of T cell changes during pregnancy in multiple sclerosis (dated by TCRdb to between 2018 and 2021). The study in broad terms: The study examined how the T cell repertoire changed over the course of pregnancy in women with multiple sclerosis.

Cut back by 4 bases and 8 bases, the V and J ends lie 17 bases apart. From its cysteine to its phenylalanine, the CDR3 spans 15 amino acids. CDR3 DNA is the only sequence kept; it has 45 bases, read in frame from the first base. The germline V gene sets CDR1 to LGHNA and CDR2 to YSLEER. Libraries were prepared through the immunoSEQ multiplex PCR assay. In its TCRdb copy, this immuneACCESS table keeps in-frame sequences only and misses some clones. Where compared with another copy, unresolved V genes explain less than half of these, and the others have no known cause. This sample lists around 38,000 clones; approximately 92% were detected once. In total, the top ten clones hold about 5.5% of the sample. Of note for this clone: Its antigen remains unidentified. There are no base qualities to consult, and no much larger clone falls within one base.

This material consisted of CD8+ T cells from peripheral blood mononuclear cells, taken in the third trimester of pregnancy. The receptor chain draws on TRBV4-3 and TRBJ1-4, with no confident D gene call. This receptor was obtained from a female donor with multiple sclerosis, enrolled in a pregnancy study. In nucleotides, the sequence is TGCGCCAGCAGCCCGCAGGAGGGTAGGGCGGAAAAACTGTTTTTT. Its coded protein is CASSPQEGRAEKLFF.